The clone carrying this T cell receptor (beta chain) was observed a handful of times. Its cognate antigen is unknown. This record belongs to a study of beta chain features in type 1 diabetes. cDNA synthesis used the whole RNA isolate, giving expressed TCRB sequences. TCRdb's table, derived via immunoSEQ multiplex PCR, lists solely in-frame clones and lacks some. The sample contains about 170,000 clones, less than 9.5% of which appear only once. Per donor, one heparinised blood draw averaged roughly 110 mL. Sorting that relied on CD45RO/CCR7/CD25/CD127/CD95/CD27 yielded CD4+ naive, central memory, regulatory and stem cell-like memory cells. The CDR3 contains 14 residues. Trimming removed 5 bases from V and 5 bases from J; junction bases left unmatched: 6. In germline, CDR1 is SGHTA, CDR2 FQGTGA. General study results and limits: Shorter TCRB CDR3s, moderately but significantly so, marked every one of the four CD4+ subsets in Type 1 diabetes patients. Sequencing of cDNA might inflate the share of cells that strongly express TCR.

The sequencing input was central memory CD4+ T cells from blood. The rearrangement joins TRBV7-3 to TRBJ2-5; TRBD1 agrees at 9 bases. The sequence was obtained from a woman in her thirties or forties with type 1 diabetes. CDR3 DNA: TGTGCCAGCAGCACCAGGACAGGGGTGGAGACCCAGTACTTC. Its translation: CASSTRTGVETQYF.